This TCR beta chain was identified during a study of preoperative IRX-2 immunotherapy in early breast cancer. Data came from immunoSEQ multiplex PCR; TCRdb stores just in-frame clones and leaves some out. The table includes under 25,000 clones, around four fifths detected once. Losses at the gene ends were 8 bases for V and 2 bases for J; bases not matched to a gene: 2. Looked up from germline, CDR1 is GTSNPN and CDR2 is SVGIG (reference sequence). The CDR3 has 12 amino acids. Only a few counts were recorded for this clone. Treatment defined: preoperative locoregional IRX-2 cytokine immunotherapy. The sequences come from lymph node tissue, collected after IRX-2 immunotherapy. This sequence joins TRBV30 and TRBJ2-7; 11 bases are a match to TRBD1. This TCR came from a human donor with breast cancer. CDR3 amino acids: CAGTGGPYEQYF. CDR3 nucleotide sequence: TGTGCCGGGACAGGGGGGCCCTACGAGCAGTACTTC.